Listed below are T cell receptor beta chains from one sample, sequenced in a study of blood T cell repertoires in COVID-19. TCRdb keeps only in-frame clones here, not all; method: immunoSEQ multiplex PCR. The table has a few hundred thousand clones, roughly 90% seen once. What was sequenced was peripheral blood. The receptors come from a man aged 25 to 45 with acute or convalescent COVID-19. Each CDR3 is given with its conserved first and last residue. D genes are given only for firm matches. Part of the rows lack a size; the others show once, few, many or a class for expanded clones.

. TRBJ2-1 TRBV19 . TGTGCCAGTAGTATAGGGGGGGGCCCCCCCAATGAGCAGTTCTTC CASSIGGGPPNEQFF
. TRBJ2-1 TRBV5-4 . TGTGCCAGCAGCTCAGGTCCAGAGCCCTACAATGAGCAGTTCTTC CASSSGPEPYNEQFF
once TRBJ1-6 TRBV15 . TGTGCCACCAGCAGAGACAGGGCCAATTCACCCCTCCACTTT CATSRDRANSPLHF
. TRBJ1-4 TRBV6-5 . TGTGCCAGCAGGGGGAGTGCAACTAATGAAAAACTGTTTTTT CASRGSATNEKLFF
. TRBJ2-7 TRBV18 TRBD2 TGTGCCAGCTCATTCGGGACTAGCGGGAGATCGGGAGAGCAGTACTTC CASSFGTSGRSGEQYF
. TRBJ1-2 TRBV7-9 . TGTGCCAGCAGCACAAACAGGGCTGGCTACACCTTC CASSTNRAGYTF
. TRBJ2-3 TRBV28 . TGTGCCAGCAGTTTAGGCCCGGGGCGGGGGCAAGATACGCAGTATTTT CASSLGPGRGQDTQYF
. TRBJ1-5 TRBV7-9 TRBD1 TGTGCCAGCAGCTTAGGGGACAGGATGGATCAGCCCCAGCATTTT CASSLGDRMDQPQHF
. TRBJ1-2 TRBV28 . TGTGCCAGCAGTTTCCGCAGGAACTATGGCTACACCTTC CASSFRRNYGYTF
once TRBJ1-3 TRBV21-1 . TGTGCCAGCAGCAAATGCCGGAGTGCCCGACCCATATATTTT CASSKCRSARPIYF
once TRBJ2-3 TRBV7-3 TRBD1 TGTGCCAGCAGCTACGACAGGGGAGACGCAGATACGCAGTATTTT CASSYDRGDADTQYF
. TRBJ1-2 TRBV28 TRBD1 TGTGCCAGCAGTTTGTGGGACAGACATAACTATGGCTACACCTTC CASSLWDRHNYGYTF
. TRBJ2-1 TRBV6-6 . TGTGCCAGCAGTTCTGGCGGTCCCGAGCAGTTCTTC CASSSGGPEQFF
. TRBJ1-5 TRBV3-1/TRBV3-2 . TGTGCCAGCAGCCAAGCATGGAGGGATCAGCCCCAGCATTTT CASSQAWRDQPQHF
. TRBJ2-3 TRBV18 TRBD1 TGTGCCAGCTCACCACCGCTACAGGGGAGAGATACGCAGTATTTT CASSPPLQGRDTQYF
. TRBJ2-1 TRBV9 TRBD1 TGTGCCAGCAGCGGATACGACAGGGCCTTTAATGAGCAGTTCTTC CASSGYDRAFNEQFF
. TRBJ1-1 TRBV18 . TGTGCCAGCTCACCGAGACACGTAACTGAAGCTTTCTTT CASSPRHVTEAFF
. TRBJ2-1 TRBV6-5 TRBD2 TGTGCCAGCAGTTATGCTAGCGGCTACAATGAGCAGTTCTTC CASSYASGYNEQFF